The rows below give T cell receptor beta chains drawn from one sample of a study of PD-L1 blockade in urothelial cancer. Data came from immunoSEQ multiplex PCR; TCRdb stores just in-frame clones and leaves some out. The sample consists of 85,000 to 90,000 clones, under 90% of them appearing once. The starting material was PBMCs, obtained around atezolizumab (anti-PD-L1) treatment. Receptor source: a man aged 55 to 69 with urothelial cancer. Both conserved end residues are part of each CDR3. A D gene is named only where the DNA matches it firmly. Size tells how often a clone was seen (once, few, many) or the class of an expanded clone, and some rows leave it out.

D: NA; size: NA; J: TRBJ1-2; V: TRBV7-9; CDR3: CASSLGSGGFNYGYTF
D: TRBD2; size: NA; J: TRBJ2-4; V: TRBV6-5; CDR3: CASSSTSGRYIQYF
D: NA; size: NA; J: TRBJ1-1; V: TRBV2; CDR3: CASSEVRTENTEAFF
D: NA; size: NA; J: TRBJ2-7; V: TRBV5-8; CDR3: CASSSRFEQYF
D: NA; size: NA; J: TRBJ1-5; V: TRBV6-5; CDR3: CASSSTQGISNQPQHF
D: NA; size: NA; J: TRBJ1-3; V: TRBV7-9; CDR3: CASSLVTGFSGNTIYF
D: NA; size: NA; J: TRBJ2-4; V: TRBV18; CDR3: CASSPAQALDIQYF
D: TRBD1; size: NA; J: TRBJ2-7; V: TRBV5-1; CDR3: CASSVSGTGGSYEQYF
D: NA; size: NA; J: TRBJ2-1; V: TRBV7-7; CDR3: CASSPAGRYQSSYNEQFF
D: NA; size: NA; J: TRBJ1-1; V: TRBV5-4; CDR3: CASSLGANTEAFF
D: TRBD1; size: NA; J: TRBJ2-4; V: TRBV6-1; CDR3: CASSEIHGTDINIQYF
D: TRBD1; size: NA; J: TRBJ2-3; V: TRBV14; CDR3: CASSQDFRPGQGDTDTQYF
D: TRBD1; size: NA; J: TRBJ1-2; V: TRBV6-5; CDR3: CASRPQGAGYGYTF
D: NA; size: NA; J: TRBJ2-7; V: TRBV5-1; CDR3: CASRVGESPEQYF
D: NA; size: NA; J: TRBJ1-1; V: TRBV6-6; CDR3: CASSYPNRRNTEAFF
D: NA; size: NA; J: TRBJ1-5; V: TRBV30; CDR3: CAWSVGGAGQPQHF
D: TRBD1; size: NA; J: TRBJ1-6; V: TRBV7-2; CDR3: CASSAADRGVWIGIAPLHF
D: NA; size: NA; J: TRBJ1-1; V: TRBV6-5; CDR3: CASSYSGRGNTEAFF
D: NA; size: NA; J: TRBJ2-2; V: TRBV6-5; CDR3: CASSYAGPTNTGELFF
D: NA; size: NA; J: TRBJ2-6; V: TRBV10-2; CDR3: CASSLTGPSGANVLTF
D: NA; size: NA; J: TRBJ2-2; V: TRBV28; CDR3: CASSYRDFFGTGELFF
D: NA; size: NA; J: TRBJ2-5; V: TRBV4-2; CDR3: CASSQDRRTQLQETQYF
D: TRBD1; size: NA; J: TRBJ1-2; V: TRBV30; CDR3: CAWGGPRTGMYGYTF
D: TRBD2; size: NA; J: TRBJ2-3; V: TRBV9; CDR3: CASSVGGFSGSDTQYF
D: TRBD1; size: NA; J: TRBJ1-5; V: TRBV6-5; CDR3: CASSRTGIDQPQHF
D: NA; size: NA; J: TRBJ1-4; V: TRBV15; CDR3: CATSRDPYRNEKLFF
D: NA; size: NA; J: TRBJ2-7; V: TRBV6-1; CDR3: CASSEGAPYSYEQYF
D: TRBD1; size: NA; J: TRBJ1-5; V: TRBV4-1; CDR3: CASSQGQGARNQPQHF
D: TRBD1; size: NA; J: TRBJ2-7; V: TRBV9; CDR3: CASSKGAGTAYEQYF
D: TRBD1; size: NA; J: TRBJ1-4; V: TRBV28; CDR3: CASSFGQGTEKLFF
D: NA; size: NA; J: TRBJ1-5; V: TRBV5-5; CDR3: CASSSQGGNQPQHF
D: NA; size: NA; J: TRBJ2-7; V: TRBV6-4; CDR3: CASCRSTPYEQYF
D: NA; size: few; J: TRBJ1-6; V: TRBV6-6; CDR3: CASIPRSGTGSPLHF
D: TRBD1; size: NA; J: TRBJ2-5; V: TRBV7-9; CDR3: CASRITGGQETQYF
D: TRBD1; size: NA; J: TRBJ1-1; V: TRBV29-1; CDR3: CSVRGDRGSAEAFF
D: NA; size: once; J: TRBJ2-7; V: TRBV15; CDR3: CATSTFRGSYEQYF
D: TRBD2; size: NA; J: TRBJ2-3; V: TRBV13; CDR3: CASSPPAGGVTDTQYF
D: TRBD2; size: NA; J: TRBJ2-7; V: TRBV7-9; CDR3: CASSLPRGGGVVEQYF
D: TRBD2; size: few; J: TRBJ2-7; V: TRBV11-2; CDR3: CASSPGLAGGYEQYF
D: TRBD2; size: NA; J: TRBJ2-1; V: TRBV6-4; CDR3: CASSDSKLPGLAANYNEQFF
D: TRBD2; size: NA; J: TRBJ2-3; V: TRBV9; CDR3: CASSVFGRASTDTQYF
D: NA; size: NA; J: TRBJ2-5; V: TRBV4-3; CDR3: CASSQDSLSETQYF
D: NA; size: NA; J: TRBJ1-2; V: TRBV18; CDR3: CASSPPERRGDNYGYTF
D: NA; size: NA; J: TRBJ2-2; V: TRBV5-1; CDR3: CASSLAVGRGSSGELFF
D: TRBD2; size: NA; J: TRBJ2-3; V: TRBV19; CDR3: CASSPWREAGDTQYF
D: NA; size: NA; J: TRBJ1-5; V: TRBV6-1; CDR3: CASSELWQSNQPQHF